This paragraph covers one TCR beta chain sequence. Its antigen is unknown. No per-base quality is available; no much larger clone lies one base away. Donors were 39 systemically healthy Caucasian individuals from Russia aged roughly 6 to 100 years. Each donor gave ten milliliters of peripheral blood, drawn into EDTA-treated Vacutainer tubes. Ficoll-Paque density-gradient centrifugation was used to isolate PBMCs, with at least 6.5 million per sample. Total RNA, at least 6 micrograms per sample, was extracted from PBMCs with Trizol reagent. Naive CD45RAhigh/CD27high T cell percentages were measured by flow cytometry on a PBMC aliquot from every donor. The data are from a study of blood T cells in healthy people across ages (dated by TCRdb to about 2015). Background on the whole study: In model experiments, roughly one uniquely barcoded TCR beta cDNA molecule per two T cells was captured by template switching. To avoid experimental bias, donors of different ages were distributed randomly across sequencing lanes. The donors were divided into four age groups: young (average around 16 years), middle-aged (approximately 42), aged (approximately 62) and long-lived (roughly 82). Using the same blood draw, the study looked at two additional independent replicas of 1 million unique cDNA reads for two donors, one aged 18 to 29 and the other aged 80 or older. The study measured age-related changes in TCR beta repertoire diversity using deep sequencing normalized with unique cDNA molecular identifiers.

The CDR1 and CDR2 encoded by the germline V gene are SNHLY and FYNNEI. The junction carries 22 bases between V and J, which are trimmed by 10 bases and 4 bases respectively. Taken from cysteine to phenylalanine, the CDR3 has 15 residues. Just CDR3 DNA is preserved here, 45 bases in frame from base 1. Overall results and qualifications from the work: Compared with the aged group, more naive CD4+ T cells, fewer expanded clones and increased TCR diversity were shown by the long-lived group, suggesting age selection. Donor CMV infection status was unknown, potentially confounding age-related changes in expanded clonotypes. Estimates of total diversity based on one million sequenced T cells were regarded as lower bounds and as underestimates. Conclusive comparison of naive and antigen-experienced compartments was prevented by the profiling of bulk unsorted PBMCs. Observed TCR beta diversity per million T cells fell roughly linearly with age, and a significant reduction was already apparent by age approximately 41. The percentage of naive T cells measured by flow cytometry correlated strongly with observed TCR beta diversity.

The library was obtained by 5' RACE. For sequencing, an Illumina HiSeq 2500 was employed. A second PCR of about 7 to 12 cycles was performed with a sample-barcoded 5' primer and a J-beta primer mix. Each TCR beta cDNA molecule received a unique molecular identifier from a template-switch 5' adaptor carrying 12 random nucleotides. Each sample yielded at least 2.5 million CDR3-containing paired-end reads. All of the RNA was converted into first-strand cDNA using the Mint cDNA synthesis kit, with a TRBC-specific oligonucleotide serving as the primer. Following uracil-DNA glycosylase treatment, a first 18-cycle PCR with universal primers M1SS and BC2_uni_R was performed on all cDNA. Under the source paper's analysis protocol: Each sample was normalized by randomly selecting 1 million high-quality reads, each carrying a distinct molecular identifier. Reads with shared molecular identifiers were discarded instead of being binned into consensus sequences. MiTCR, set to a Q25 quality threshold and the strictest error-elimination algorithm, was used for CDR3 identification, clonotype clustering and error correction. A nonparametric unseen species model with Euler transformation was used to estimate a lower bound on total TCR beta diversity. Using fastp trimming at Q25 and MiXCR clonotype assembly, TCRdb reanalyzed the public sequencing data and kept in-frame beta chains. When rows share a CDR3 protein, they turn into one entry using the most common DNA and genes. The V and J calls shown here were made by TCRdb, not taken from the authors' results. The sample table lists just over 800,000 distinct CDR3 sequences, approximately 67% of them with a count of one. Approximately 30% of the sample is in the top ten clones.

This TCR was recovered from a man aged 30 to 39 in good health. The material sequenced was blood. Recombination connected TRBV2 to TRBJ1-2; the D gene is perhaps TRBD1, from 5 matching bases. DNA sequence: TGTGCCAACGTCCCTTTCGGGACGCAGTTCTATGGCTACACCTTC. This yields the protein CANVPFGTQFYGYTF. The variable domain in full, with residues beyond the CDR3 obtained from the reference TRBV2 and TRBJ1-2 genes, is EPEVTQTPSHQVTQMGQEVILRCVPISNHLYFYWYRQILGQKVEFLVSFYNNEISEKSEIFDDQFSVERPDGSNFTLKIRSTKLEDSAMYFCANVPFGTQFYGYTFGSGTRLTVV.